The 5 T cell receptor beta chains reported below all come from one sample, sequenced in a study of early T cells in non-severe SARS-CoV-2 infection. In TCRdb, the 5' RACE reads were re-called with MiXCR into one record per CDR3 protein. Of around 99,000 distinct CDR3 sequences in the sample, roughly 15% were seen once. Source: whole blood, taken at baseline. These receptors were collected from an adult who was a healthcare worker with PCR-confirmed SARS-CoV-2 infection or an uninfected control (not recorded which).

This clonotype was counted many times. CDR3 nucleotide sequence: TGCGCCAGCCCTCAGGGGGGTCAGCCCCAGCATTTT. Translated: CASPQGGQPQHF. The chain employs TRBV23-1 and TRBJ1-5; the match to TRBD1 covers 7 bases. TRBV23-1 is an ORF; its function is uncertain. V lost 8 bases to trimming and J lost 6 bases; unmatched junction nucleotides: 4. CDR3 length: 12 amino acids.

V is TRBV12-3 or TRBV12-4 and J is TRBJ2-1; 10 bases map to TRBD1. The CDR3 runs 14 residues. V trimming: 8 bases; J trimming: 5 bases; junction bases outside the gene matches: 6. CDR3 DNA sequence: TGTGCCAGCCTCCGGGACAGGGGCCACAATGAGCAGTTCTTC. Its protein product is CASLRDRGHNEQFF.

The gene calls are TRBV29-1 and TRBJ2-1, with 7 bases matching TRBD2. The trim removed 4 bases at V and 3 bases at J, leaving 6 bases unmatched. Germline CDR1 and CDR2: SQVTM and ANQGSEA. The CDR3 contains 14 residues. The CDR3 loop is CSVGWGLFYNEQFF. In DNA, the CDR3 is TGCAGCGTTGGTTGGGGACTATTCTACAATGAGCAGTTCTTC.

This sequence joins TRBV5-1 and TRBJ2-3; D perhaps matches TRBD1 (7 bases). The length of the CDR3 is 15 residues. Trimming pared 3 bases from V and 2 bases from J, leaving 13 bases between. Germline CDR1 is SGHRS and CDR2 is YFSETQ. In nucleotides, the CDR3 is TGCGCCAGCAGCTCGCCAGGGGGGCCCACAGATACGCAGTATTTT. The encoded protein is CASSSPGGPTDTQYF. Full variable domain (remainder filled in from reference TRBV5-1 and TRBJ2-3): KAGVTQTPRYLIKTRGQQVTLSCSPISGHRSVSWYQQTPGQGLQFLFEYFSETQRNKGNFPGRFSGRQFSNSRSEMNVSTLELGDSALYLCASSSPGGPTDTQYFGPGTRLTVL.

The chain links TRBV2 to TRBJ2-2, with 8 bases matching TRBD2. Trimming took 7 bases from V and 5 from J; bases not matched to a gene: 6. Looked up from germline, CDR1 is SNHLY and CDR2 is FYNNEI. CDR3 length equals 14 residues. The CDR3 DNA reads TGTGCCAGCAACTCAGCGGGAGAGACCGGGGAGCTGTTTTTT. Encoded protein: CASNSAGETGELFF.